The 20 T cell receptor beta chains below all came from one sample that was sequenced in a study of control samples from healthy donors and cancer patients. Some clones are missing from TCRdb's copy, which holds only in-frame ones; the method was immunoSEQ multiplex PCR. The sample includes tens of thousands of clones, over 80% of them seen just once. The source material was blood. These receptors were taken from a man aged 25 to 40 in good health.

CDR3 nucleotide sequence: TGCAGTGCTAGAGGGGGGGATGGCTACACCTTC. The encoded protein is CSARGGDGYTF. The rearrangement links TRBV20-1 to TRBJ1-2, with D perhaps TRBD1 (5 bases). Looked up from germline, CDR1 is DFQATT and CDR2 is SNEGSKA (reference sequence). The V end was cut by 1 base, the J end by 6 bases, with 6 bases between. The CDR3 runs 11 residues.

The rearrangement uses TRBV2 and TRBJ2-1; 13 bases line up with TRBD2. J was trimmed by 0 bases and V by 7 bases; bases with no gene match: 6. The CDR3 runs to 17 residues. Germline CDR1 SNHLY, CDR2 FYNNEI. The CDR3 sequence: CASKGGLAGYSYNEQFF. The DNA of the CDR3 is TGTGCCAGCAAGGGGGGACTAGCGGGGTACTCCTACAATGAGCAGTTCTTC.

The chain couples TRBV11-3 to TRBJ2-1, with D unresolved. Germline CDR1 is SGHNT and CDR2 is YENEEA. V shed 0 bases and J shed 9 bases, with 6 bases lying between them. There are 12 residues in the CDR3. The CDR3: CASSLDLGEQFF. The CDR3 DNA reads as TGTGCCAGCAGCTTAGATTTGGGTGAGCAGTTCTTC. The whole variable domain, filled in from reference TRBV11-3 and TRBJ2-1, reads EAGVVQSPRYKIIEKKQPVAFWCNPISGHNTLYWYLQNLGQGPELLIRYENEEAVDDSQLPKDRFSAERLKGVDSTLKIQPAELGDSAVYLCASSLDLGEQFFGPGTRLTVL.

The chain is built from TRBV19 and TRBJ2-2; D call uncertain. V lost 4 bases and J lost 1, with 4 bases in between. CDR3 length: 13 residues. CDR1 and CDR2 (germline): LNHDA, SQIVND (reference sequence). The CDR3 here is CASSRQNTGELFF. CDR3 DNA: TGTGCCAGTAGTAGACAGAACACCGGGGAGCTGTTTTTT.

This clone was seen a few times. J is TRBJ2-5 and V is TRBV7-2; D perhaps matches TRBD2 (6 bases). The V and J ends lost 1 base and 5 bases respectively, with 14 bases between them. This CDR3 contains 15 residues. Per the germline V gene, CDR1 is SGHTA and CDR2 is FQGNSA. The CDR3: CASSLVRGPGETQYF. In DNA, the CDR3 is TGTGCCAGCAGCTTAGTGCGGGGACCGGGCGAGACCCAGTACTTC. Using reference TRBV7-2 and TRBJ2-5 for the parts outside the CDR3, the full variable domain is GAGVSQSPSNKVTEKGKDVELRCDPISGHTALYWYRQSLGQGLEFLIYFQGNSAPDKSGLPSDRFSAERTGGSVSTLTIQRTQQEDSAVYLCASSLVRGPGETQYFGPGTRLLVL.

The genes are TRBV18 and TRBJ2-1; 9 bases are a match to TRBD2. With 2 bases clipped from V and 9 bases from J, the junction kept 11 bases outside the gene matches. CDR1 and CDR2 (germline): KGHSH, LQKENI. The CDR3 length is 16 residues. The CDR3 DNA sequence: TGTGCCAGCTCACCAGCTAGCGGGGCCCTTCGAAGTGAGCAGTTCTTC. The encoded protein is CASSPASGALRSEQFF.

The chain employs TRBV9 and TRBJ1-1; unclear D gene. In germline, CDR1 is SGDLS, CDR2 YYNGEE. This CDR3 is built from 15 residues. The V end lost 4 bases, the J end lost 1 base, and 14 bases lay between the germline ends. CDR3 coding DNA: TGTGCCAGCAGCCCGGATGGGTCCGCGAACACTGAAGCTTTCTTT. This encodes CASSPDGSANTEAFF. The full variable domain, completed using reference TRBV9 and TRBJ1-1, is DSGVTQTPKHLITATGQRVTLRCSPRSGDLSVYWYQQSLDQGLQFLIQYYNGEERAKGNILERFSAQQFPDLHSELNLSSLELGDSALYFCASSPDGSANTEAFFGQGTRLTVV.

This chain joins TRBV6-5 and TRBJ2-7, with TRBD1 matching over 8 bases. The germline CDR1 and CDR2 sequences are MNHEY and SVGAGI. Unmatched junction bases numbered 4, after V lost 6 bases and J lost 3 bases. The CDR3 covers 13 residues. CDR3 loop: CASSRDRNYEQYF. CDR3 DNA sequence: TGTGCCAGCAGCCGGGACAGGAACTACGAGCAGTACTTC.

The chain couples TRBV11-2 to TRBJ2-5, with D unresolved. The last part of the DNA fits TRBJ2-7 better; the J call may be wrong. CDR3 length equals 15 residues. Germline loops: CDR1 SGHAT, CDR2 FQNNGV. CDR3 in DNA: TGTGCCAGCAGCTTAGATCTTGGGTCCTACTACGAGCAGTACTTC. Translated, it gives CASSLDLGSYYEQYF.

The sample holds one count of this clone. V and J are TRBV6-5 and TRBJ1-3, with D unresolved. V gave up 9 bases and J gave up 0 bases, with 9 bases separating them. CDR1 is MNHEY, CDR2 SVGAGI, per germline. This CDR3 is built from 13 residues. In DNA, the CDR3 is TGTGCCAGTTTACGGGACTCTGGAAACACCATATATTTT. Protein sequence: CASLRDSGNTIYF.

The CDR3 DNA reads TGTGCCAGCGAAAGACAGGGGGCTTTATCCTACAATGAGCAGTTCTTC. This encodes CASERQGALSYNEQFF. V is TRBV7-9 and J is TRBJ2-1, with 10 nucleotides matching TRBD1. The V segment lost 8 bases and the J segment 1 base; nucleotides outside the gene matches: 8. The CDR3 is made up of 16 amino acids. CDR1 is SEHNR and CDR2 is FQNEAQ in the germline V gene (reference sequence). Full variable domain (outside the CDR3, taken from reference TRBV7-9 and TRBJ2-1): DTGVSQNPRHKITKRGQNVTFRCDPISEHNRLYWYRQTLGQGPEFLTYFQNEAQLEKSRLLSDRFSAERPKGSFSTLEIQRTEQGDSAMYLCASERQGALSYNEQFFGPGTRLTVL.

V and J are TRBV29-1 and TRBJ2-3; no clear D. This CDR3 has 14 amino acids. With 3 bases removed from V and 2 bases from J, the gap between germline ends came to 12 bases. From germline, CDR1 is SQVTM and CDR2 ANQGSEA. CDR3 sequence reads: CSVDGSVITDTQYF. The CDR3 region has the DNA TGCAGCGTTGACGGGTCGGTCATCACAGATACGCAGTATTTT.

The chain joins TRBV4-1 to TRBJ1-3, with a possible D match to TRBD1 (6 bases). Trimming left V 4 bases short and J 2 bases short, with 12 bases between. The CDR3 is made up of 15 amino acids. Germline V lookup: CDR1 MGHRA, CDR2 YSYEKL. CDR3 nucleotide sequence: TGCGCCAGCAGCCGAGATACAGGGACTGGAAACACCATATATTTT. Translated: CASSRDTGTGNTIYF.

V and J are TRBV7-8 and TRBJ2-3; D is possibly TRBD1 or TRBD2 (6 bases each). Between the trimmed V and J ends, which lost 6 bases and 6 bases, there was a span of 10 bases. This CDR3 contains 12 residues. Germline values: CDR1 SGHVS, CDR2 FQNEAQ. CDR3 in amino acids: CASRKGGDTQYF. DNA of the CDR3: TGTGCCAGCAGGAAAGGGGGGGATACGCAGTATTTT.

This clone was observed a handful of times. For the CDR3, the DNA is TGTGCCAGCAGCTCACCGGGCCTAGTTCGGGATGAGCAGTTCTTC. It specifies CASSSPGLVRDEQFF. The gene calls are TRBV7-9 and TRBJ2-1, with D hard to call. V lost 4 bases and J 8 bases, leaving 18 bases between the germline ends. Germline V gene sequence: CDR1 SEHNR, CDR2 FQNEAQ (reference sequence). This CDR3 is 15 amino acids long.

V gene TRBV21-1 combines with J gene TRBJ2-1; the table's D call of TRBD2 was not tested on the DNA. TRBV21-1 is designated a pseudogene. The CDR3 consists of 20 residues. The CDR3 reads CASSTKGKGLNESSYNEQFF. CDR3 bases: TGTGCCAGCAGCACCAAAGGGAAGGGACTAAACGAGAGCTCCTACAATGAGCAGTTCTTC.

The chain has TRBV12-3 or TRBV12-4 and TRBJ1-2, with D perhaps matching TRBD1 (5 bases). The CDR3 length is 13 residues. Trimming pared 3 bases from V and 4 bases from J, leaving 9 bases between. This CDR3 is CASSLQGVYGYTF. Written as DNA, the CDR3 is TGTGCCAGCAGTTTGCAGGGTGTCTATGGCTACACCTTC.

This chain connects TRBV3-1 (or the pseudogene TRBV3-2) to TRBJ2-1; D unclear. Deletions cut 0 bases from V and 3 bases from J, with 6 bases between. The CDR3 sequence is 14 residues long. Per the germline V gene, CDR1 is LGHDT and CDR2 is YNNKEL (reference sequence). CDR3 sequence (DNA): TGTGCCAGCAGCCAAGAGAGTAGCTACAATGAGCAGTTCTTC. Translating it yields CASSQESSYNEQFF.

This sequence joins TRBV27 and TRBJ2-1, with 7 bases that match TRBD1. With 6 bases clipped from V and 0 bases from J, the junction kept 8 bases outside the gene matches. Germline loops: CDR1 MNHEY, CDR2 SMNVEV (reference sequence). The CDR3 has 16 amino acids. The CDR3 nucleotides read TGTGCCAGCAGACAGACAGGGTCCAGCTCCTACAATGAGCAGTTCTTC. Residues: CASRQTGSSSYNEQFF.

This chain joins TRBV5-1 and TRBJ2-7; D possibly corresponds to TRBD2 (7 bases). The CDR3 is 16 amino acids. The V gene's germline CDR1 is SGHRS and CDR2 YFSETQ. The V gene lost 1 base and the J gene lost 1 base, with 15 bases spanning the gap. Here the CDR3 reads CASSLLSGGRSYEQYF. In DNA form, the CDR3 reads TGCGCCAGCAGCTTGCTATCCGGGGGGCGATCCTACGAGCAGTACTTC.